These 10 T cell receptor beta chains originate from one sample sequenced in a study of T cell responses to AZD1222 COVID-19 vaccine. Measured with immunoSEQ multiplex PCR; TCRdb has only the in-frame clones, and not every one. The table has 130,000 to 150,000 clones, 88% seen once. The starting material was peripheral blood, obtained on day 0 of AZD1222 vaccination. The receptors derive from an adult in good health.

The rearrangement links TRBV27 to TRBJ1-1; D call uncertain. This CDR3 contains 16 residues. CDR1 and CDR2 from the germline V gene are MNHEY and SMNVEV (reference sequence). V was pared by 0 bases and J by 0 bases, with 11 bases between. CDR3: CASSLSRRVMNTEAFF. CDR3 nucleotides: TGTGCCAGCAGTTTATCGAGGAGGGTGATGAACACTGAAGCTTTCTTT.

The CDR3 spells CASSSPGENTEAFF. DNA of the CDR3: TGTGCCAGCAGCTCCCCGGGGGAGAACACTGAAGCTTTCTTT. The rearrangement links TRBV28 to TRBJ1-1; possibly TRBD1 for D (5 bases). The germline gives CDR1 MDHEN, CDR2 SYDVKM. The CDR3 has 14 residues. V lost 6 bases to trimming and J lost 1 base, with 12 bases between them. The full variable domain, completed using reference TRBV28 and TRBJ1-1, is DVKVTQSSRYLVKRTGEKVFLECVQDMDHENMFWYRQDPGLGLRLIYFSYDVKMKEKGDIPEGYSVSREKKERFSLILESASTNQTSMYLCASSSPGENTEAFFGQGTRLTVV.

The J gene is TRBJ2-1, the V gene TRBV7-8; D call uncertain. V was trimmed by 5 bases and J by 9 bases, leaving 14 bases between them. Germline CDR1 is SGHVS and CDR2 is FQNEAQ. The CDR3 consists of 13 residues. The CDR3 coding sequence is TGTGCCAGCAGCGCCCTAGTTAACAGTGAGCAGTTCTTC. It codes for CASSALVNSEQFF.

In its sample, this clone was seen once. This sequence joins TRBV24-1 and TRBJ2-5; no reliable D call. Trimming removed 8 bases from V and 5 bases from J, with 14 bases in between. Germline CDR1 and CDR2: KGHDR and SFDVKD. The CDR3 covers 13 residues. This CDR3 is CATKWLRKETQYF. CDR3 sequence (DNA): TGTGCCACCAAGTGGCTCAGGAAGGAGACCCAGTACTTC.

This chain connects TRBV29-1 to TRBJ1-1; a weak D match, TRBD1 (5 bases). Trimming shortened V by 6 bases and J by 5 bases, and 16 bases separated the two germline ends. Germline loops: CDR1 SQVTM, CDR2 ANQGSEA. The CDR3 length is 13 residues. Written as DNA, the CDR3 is TGCAGCGTAATGGGGATGGGGGATACTGAAGCTTTCTTT. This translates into CSVMGMGDTEAFF.

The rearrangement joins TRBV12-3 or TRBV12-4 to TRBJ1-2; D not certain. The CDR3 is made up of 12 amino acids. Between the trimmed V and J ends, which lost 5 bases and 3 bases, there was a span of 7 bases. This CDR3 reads CASSQQHYGYTF. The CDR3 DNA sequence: TGTGCCAGCAGTCAACAGCACTATGGCTACACCTTC.

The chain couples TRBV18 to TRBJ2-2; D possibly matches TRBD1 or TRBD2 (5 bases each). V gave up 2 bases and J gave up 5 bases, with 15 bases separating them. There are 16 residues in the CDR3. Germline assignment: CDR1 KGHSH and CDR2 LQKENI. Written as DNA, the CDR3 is TGTGCCAGCTCACCATTAATCGTGGGGGAGACCGGGGAGCTGTTTTTT. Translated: CASSPLIVGETGELFF. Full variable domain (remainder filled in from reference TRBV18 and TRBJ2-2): NAGVMQNPRHLVRRRGQEARLRCSPMKGHSHVYWYRQLPEEGLKFMVYLQKENIIDESGMPKERFSAEFPKEGPSILRIQQVVRGDSAAYFCASSPLIVGETGELFFGEGSRLTVL.

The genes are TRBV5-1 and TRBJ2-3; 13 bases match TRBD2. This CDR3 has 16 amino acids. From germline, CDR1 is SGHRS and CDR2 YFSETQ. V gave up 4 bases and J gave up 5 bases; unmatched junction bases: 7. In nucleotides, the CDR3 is TGCGCCAGCAGCGCACTAGCGGGGGGGCTGGGAGATACGCAGTATTTT. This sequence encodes CASSALAGGLGDTQYF. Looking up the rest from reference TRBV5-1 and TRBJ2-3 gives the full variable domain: KAGVTQTPRYLIKTRGQQVTLSCSPISGHRSVSWYQQTPGQGLQFLFEYFSETQRNKGNFPGRFSGRQFSNSRSEMNVSTLELGDSALYLCASSALAGGLGDTQYFGPGTRLTVL.

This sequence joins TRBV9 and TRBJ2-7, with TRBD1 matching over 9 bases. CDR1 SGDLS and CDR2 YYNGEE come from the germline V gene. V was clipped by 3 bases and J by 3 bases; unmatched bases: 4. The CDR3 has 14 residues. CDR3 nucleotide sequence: TGTGCCAGCAGCGCCACGACAGGGGGCTACGAGCAGTACTTC. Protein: CASSATTGGYEQYF. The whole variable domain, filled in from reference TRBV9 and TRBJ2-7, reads DSGVTQTPKHLITATGQRVTLRCSPRSGDLSVYWYQQSLDQGLQFLIQYYNGEERAKGNILERFSAQQFPDLHSELNLSSLELGDSALYFCASSATTGGYEQYFGPGTRLTVT.

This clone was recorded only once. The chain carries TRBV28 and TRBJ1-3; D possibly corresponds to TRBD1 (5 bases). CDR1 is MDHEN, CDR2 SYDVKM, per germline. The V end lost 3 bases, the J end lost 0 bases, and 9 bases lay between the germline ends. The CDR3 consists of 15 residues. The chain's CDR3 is CASSFLGTSGNTIYF. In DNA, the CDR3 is TGTGCCAGCAGTTTCCTGGGGACCTCTGGAAACACCATATATTTT. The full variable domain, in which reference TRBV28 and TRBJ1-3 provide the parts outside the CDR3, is DVKVTQSSRYLVKRTGEKVFLECVQDMDHENMFWYRQDPGLGLRLIYFSYDVKMKEKGDIPEGYSVSREKKERFSLILESASTNQTSMYLCASSFLGTSGNTIYFGEGSWLTVV.